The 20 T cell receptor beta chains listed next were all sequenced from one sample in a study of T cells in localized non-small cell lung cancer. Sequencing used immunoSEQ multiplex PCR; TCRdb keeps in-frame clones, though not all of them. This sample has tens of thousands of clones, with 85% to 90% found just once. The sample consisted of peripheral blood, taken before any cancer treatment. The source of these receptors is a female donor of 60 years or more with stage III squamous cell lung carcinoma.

As DNA, the CDR3 is TGTGCCAGCAGCGTCCAGGAGAGCACAGATACGCAGTATTTT. It codes for CASSVQESTDTQYF. The chain uses TRBV9 and TRBJ2-3, with unresolved D. The germline V and J ends were trimmed by 2 bases and 0 bases, with 7 bases remaining between them. Germline CDR1 and CDR2: SGDLS and YYNGEE. The CDR3 consists of 14 residues. The full variable domain, its missing parts supplied by reference TRBV9 and TRBJ2-3, is DSGVTQTPKHLITATGQRVTLRCSPRSGDLSVYWYQQSLDQGLQFLIQYYNGEERAKGNILERFSAQQFPDLHSELNLSSLELGDSALYFCASSVQESTDTQYFGPGTRLTVL.

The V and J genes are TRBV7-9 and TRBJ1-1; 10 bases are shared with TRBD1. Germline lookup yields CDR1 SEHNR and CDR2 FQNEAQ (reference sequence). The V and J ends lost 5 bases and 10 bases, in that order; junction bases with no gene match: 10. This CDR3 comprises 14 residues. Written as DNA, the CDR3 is TGTGCCAGCAGCCCCCGGGACAGGGGACGGAGAGCTTTCTTT. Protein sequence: CASSPRDRGRRAFF.

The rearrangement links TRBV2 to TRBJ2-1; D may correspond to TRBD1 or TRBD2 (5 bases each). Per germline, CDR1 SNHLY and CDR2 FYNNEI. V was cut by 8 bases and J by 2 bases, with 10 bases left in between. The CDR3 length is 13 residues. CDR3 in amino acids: CASYGTPYNEQFF. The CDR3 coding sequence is TGTGCCAGCTACGGGACCCCCTACAATGAGCAGTTCTTC.

CDR3 loop: CASSQAGQPQHF. The CDR3 DNA reads as TGTGCCAGCAGTCAAGCGGGTCAGCCCCAGCATTTT. This chain uses TRBV28 with TRBJ1-5; D is unresolved. Per the germline V gene, CDR1 is MDHEN and CDR2 is SYDVKM. The CDR3 extends over 12 amino acids. The V end lost 5 bases, the J end lost 6 bases, and 8 bases lay between the germline ends.

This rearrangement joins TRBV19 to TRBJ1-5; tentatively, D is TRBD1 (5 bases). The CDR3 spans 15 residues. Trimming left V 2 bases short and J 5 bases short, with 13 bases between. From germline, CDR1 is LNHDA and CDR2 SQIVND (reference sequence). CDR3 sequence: CASSIYRDGDQPQHF. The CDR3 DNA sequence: TGTGCCAGTAGTATATACCGGGACGGAGATCAGCCCCAGCATTTT.

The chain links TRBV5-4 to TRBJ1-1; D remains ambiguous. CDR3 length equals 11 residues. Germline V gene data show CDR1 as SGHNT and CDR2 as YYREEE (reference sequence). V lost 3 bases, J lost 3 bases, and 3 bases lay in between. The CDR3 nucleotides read TGTGCCAGCAGCTCCGACACTGAAGCTTTCTTT. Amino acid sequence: CASSSDTEAFF.

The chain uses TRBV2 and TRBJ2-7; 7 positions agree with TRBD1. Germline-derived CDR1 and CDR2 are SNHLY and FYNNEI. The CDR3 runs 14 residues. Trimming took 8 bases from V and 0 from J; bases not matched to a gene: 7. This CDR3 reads CASSGQSSSYEQYF. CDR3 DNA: TGTGCCAGCTCGGGACAGTCGAGCTCCTACGAGCAGTACTTC.

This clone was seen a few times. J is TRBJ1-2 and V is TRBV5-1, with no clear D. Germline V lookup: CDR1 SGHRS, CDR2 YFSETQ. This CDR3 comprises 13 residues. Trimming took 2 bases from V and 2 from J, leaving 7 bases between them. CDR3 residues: CASSLEPNYGYTF. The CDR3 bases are TGCGCCAGCAGCTTAGAGCCCAACTATGGCTACACCTTC.

The CDR3 protein is CASSGQVYGYTF. CDR3 in DNA: TGTGCCAGCAGTGGACAGGTCTATGGCTACACCTTC. The chain employs TRBV2 and TRBJ1-2, with a weak D call TRBD1 (6 bases). Trimming took off 4 bases at V and 4 bases at J, with 7 bases between the two ends. CDR3 size: 12 residues. Germline V lookup: CDR1 SNHLY, CDR2 FYNNEI.

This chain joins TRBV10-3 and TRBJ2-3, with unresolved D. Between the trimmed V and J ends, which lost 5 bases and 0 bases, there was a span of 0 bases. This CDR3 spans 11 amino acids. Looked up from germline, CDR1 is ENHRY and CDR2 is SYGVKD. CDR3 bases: TGTGCCATCAGTAGCACAGATACGCAGTATTTT. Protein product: CAISSTDTQYF.

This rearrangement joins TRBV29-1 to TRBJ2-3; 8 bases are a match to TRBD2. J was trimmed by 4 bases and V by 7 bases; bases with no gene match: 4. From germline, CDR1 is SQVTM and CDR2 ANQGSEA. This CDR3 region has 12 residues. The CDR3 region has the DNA TGCAGCGCAGCGGGGGCCCCAGATACGCAGTATTTT. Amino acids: CSAAGAPDTQYF.

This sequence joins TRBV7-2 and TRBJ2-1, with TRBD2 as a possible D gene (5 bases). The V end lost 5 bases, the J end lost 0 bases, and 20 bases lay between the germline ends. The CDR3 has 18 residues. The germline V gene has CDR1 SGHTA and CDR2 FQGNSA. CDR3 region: CASSPGPISGSSYNEQFF. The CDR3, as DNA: TGTGCCAGCAGCCCGGGCCCGATAAGCGGAAGCTCCTACAATGAGCAGTTCTTC. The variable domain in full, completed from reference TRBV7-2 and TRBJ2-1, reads GAGVSQSPSNKVTEKGKDVELRCDPISGHTALYWYRQSLGQGLEFLIYFQGNSAPDKSGLPSDRFSAERTGGSVSTLTIQRTQQEDSAVYLCASSPGPISGSSYNEQFFGPGTRLTVL.

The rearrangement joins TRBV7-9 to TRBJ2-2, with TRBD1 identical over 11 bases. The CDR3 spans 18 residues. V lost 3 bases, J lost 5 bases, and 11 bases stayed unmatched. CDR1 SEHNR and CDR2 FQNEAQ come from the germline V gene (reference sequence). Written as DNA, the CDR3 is TGTGCCAGCAGCTTCGGACAGGGGGCGCGTTTGGATACCGGGGAGCTGTTTTTT. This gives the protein CASSFGQGARLDTGELFF.

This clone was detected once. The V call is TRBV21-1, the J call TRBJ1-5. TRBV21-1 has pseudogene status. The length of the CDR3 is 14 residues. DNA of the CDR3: TGTGCCAGCAGCAAGGGAAATAGCAATCAGCCCCAGCATTTT. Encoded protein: CASSKGNSNQPQHF.

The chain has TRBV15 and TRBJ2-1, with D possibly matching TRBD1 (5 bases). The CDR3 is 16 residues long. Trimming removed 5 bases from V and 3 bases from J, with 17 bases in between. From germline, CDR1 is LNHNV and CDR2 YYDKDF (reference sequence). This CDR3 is CATSPRGRAVYNEQFF. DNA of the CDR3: TGTGCCACCAGCCCACGAGGCAGGGCTGTCTACAATGAGCAGTTCTTC. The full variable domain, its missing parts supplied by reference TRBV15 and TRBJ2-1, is DAMVIQNPRYQVTQFGKPVTLSCSQTLNHNVMYWYQQKSSQAPKLLFHYYDKDFNNEADTPDNFQSRRPNTSFCFLDIRSPGLGDTAMYLCATSPRGRAVYNEQFFGPGTRLTVL.

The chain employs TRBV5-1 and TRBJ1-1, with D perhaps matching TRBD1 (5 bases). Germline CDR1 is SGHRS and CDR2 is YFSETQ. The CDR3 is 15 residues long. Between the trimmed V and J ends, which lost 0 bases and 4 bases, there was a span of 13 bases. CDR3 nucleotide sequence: TGCGCCAGCAGCTTGGCCGGGGGTTCGGGCACTGAAGCTTTCTTT. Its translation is CASSLAGGSGTEAFF. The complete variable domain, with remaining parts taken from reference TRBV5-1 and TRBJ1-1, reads KAGVTQTPRYLIKTRGQQVTLSCSPISGHRSVSWYQQTPGQGLQFLFEYFSETQRNKGNFPGRFSGRQFSNSRSEMNVSTLELGDSALYLCASSLAGGSGTEAFFGQGTRLTVV.

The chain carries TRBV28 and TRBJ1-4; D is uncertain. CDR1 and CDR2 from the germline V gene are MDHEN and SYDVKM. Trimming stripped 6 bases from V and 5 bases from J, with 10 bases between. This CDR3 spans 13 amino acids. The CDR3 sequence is CASSRQRNEKLFF. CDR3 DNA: TGTGCCAGCAGCAGGCAGAGAAATGAAAAACTGTTTTTT.

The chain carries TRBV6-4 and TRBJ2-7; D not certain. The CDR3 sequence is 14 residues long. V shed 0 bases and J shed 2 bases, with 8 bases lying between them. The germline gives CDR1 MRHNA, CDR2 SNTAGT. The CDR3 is CASSDSHLTYEQYF. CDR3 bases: TGTGCCAGCAGTGACTCTCACCTCACCTACGAGCAGTACTTC.

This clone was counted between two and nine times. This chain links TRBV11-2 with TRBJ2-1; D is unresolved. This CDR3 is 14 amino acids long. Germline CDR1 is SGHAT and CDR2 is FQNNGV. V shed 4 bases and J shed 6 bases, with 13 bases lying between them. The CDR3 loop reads CASSSSYGSNEQFF. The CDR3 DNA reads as TGTGCCAGCAGCTCGTCGTATGGAAGCAATGAGCAGTTCTTC.

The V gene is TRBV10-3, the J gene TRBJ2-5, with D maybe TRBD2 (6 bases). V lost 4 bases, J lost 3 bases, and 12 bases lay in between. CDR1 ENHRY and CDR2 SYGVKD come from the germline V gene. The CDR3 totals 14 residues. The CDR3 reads CAISAPGLEETQYF. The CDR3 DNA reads TGTGCCATCAGTGCACCGGGACTGGAAGAGACCCAGTACTTC.